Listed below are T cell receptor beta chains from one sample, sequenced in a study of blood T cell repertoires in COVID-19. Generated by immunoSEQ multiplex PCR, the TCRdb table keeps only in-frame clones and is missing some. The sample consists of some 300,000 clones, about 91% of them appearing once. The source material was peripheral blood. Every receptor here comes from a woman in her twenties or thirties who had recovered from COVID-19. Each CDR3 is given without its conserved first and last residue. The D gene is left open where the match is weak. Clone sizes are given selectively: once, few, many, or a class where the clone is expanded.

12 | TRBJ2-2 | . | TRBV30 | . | AWTASLNTGELF
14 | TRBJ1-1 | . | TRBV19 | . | ASSIEFSYGRGEAF
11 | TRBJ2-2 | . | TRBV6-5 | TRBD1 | ASRGTVTGELF
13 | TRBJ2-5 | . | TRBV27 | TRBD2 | ASSPLAGQLETQY
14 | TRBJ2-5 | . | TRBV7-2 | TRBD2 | ASSLGGSGGGGAQY
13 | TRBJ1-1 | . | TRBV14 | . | ASSQSLFMNTEAF
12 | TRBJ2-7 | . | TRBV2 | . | ASSSSGGAYEQY
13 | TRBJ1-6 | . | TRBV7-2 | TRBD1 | ASSQYRDRGSPLH
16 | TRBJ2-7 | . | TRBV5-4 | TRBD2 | ASSPMMGRGRGRYEQY
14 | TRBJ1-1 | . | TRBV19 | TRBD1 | ASRQGTDLMNTEAF
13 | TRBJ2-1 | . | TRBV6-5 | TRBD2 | ASSYSRGGGNEQF
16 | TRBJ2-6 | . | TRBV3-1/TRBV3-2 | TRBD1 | ASSQDNRDSSGANVLT
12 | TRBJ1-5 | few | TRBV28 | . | ASSFGIFPQPQH
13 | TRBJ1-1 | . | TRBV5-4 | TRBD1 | ASSLVQGLNTEAF
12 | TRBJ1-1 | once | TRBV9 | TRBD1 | ASSPRTGGTEAF
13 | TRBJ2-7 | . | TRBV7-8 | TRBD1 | ASSLGSTGVIVQY
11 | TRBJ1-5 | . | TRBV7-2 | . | ASSLERSQPQH
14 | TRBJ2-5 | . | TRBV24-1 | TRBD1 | ATSGRKGQAQETQY
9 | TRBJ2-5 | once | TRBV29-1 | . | SDTGKETQY
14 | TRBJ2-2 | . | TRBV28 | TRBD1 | ASRAGTGAGAGELF
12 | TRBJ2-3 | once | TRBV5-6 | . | ASSPGARTDTQY
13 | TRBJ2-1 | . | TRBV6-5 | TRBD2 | ASMLAGGGYNEQF